This passage covers 11 T cell receptor beta chains from one sample sequenced in a study of blood T cell repertoires in COVID-19. Generated by immunoSEQ multiplex PCR, the TCRdb table keeps only in-frame clones and is missing some. The sample contains roughly 81,000 clones, 82% of which appear only once. The sequencing sample was made of peripheral blood. The receptors shown here come from a man between 60 and 70 years old with acute or convalescent COVID-19.

This clone has at least ten counts. This rearrangement joins TRBV6-2 or TRBV6-3 to TRBJ1-5; D ambiguous. CDR3 size: 15 residues. Trimming cost V 4 bases and J 1 base, with 11 bases left between them. Germline assignment: CDR1 MNHEY and CDR2 SVGEGT. CDR3 sequence (DNA): TGTGCCAGCAGTTTGTACAGAACGAGCAATCAGCCCCAGCATTTT. Translated: CASSLYRTSNQPQHF.

The gene calls are TRBV18 and TRBJ2-1; D is possibly TRBD1 (7 bases). The V end lost 3 bases, the J end lost 4 bases, and 13 bases lay between the germline ends. CDR1 KGHSH and CDR2 LQKENI come from the germline V gene. The CDR3 totals 15 residues. CDR3 bases: TGTGCCAGCTCACCGACTAGGGGGCTTTACAATGAGCAGTTCTTC. It codes for CASSPTRGLYNEQFF. Full variable domain (missing parts from reference TRBV18 and TRBJ2-1): NAGVMQNPRHLVRRRGQEARLRCSPMKGHSHVYWYRQLPEEGLKFMVYLQKENIIDESGMPKERFSAEFPKEGPSILRIQQVVRGDSAAYFCASSPTRGLYNEQFFGPGTRLTVL.

In its sample, this clone was seen a few times. The chain employs TRBV2 and TRBJ1-1; 7 nucleotides align to TRBD1. V was clipped by 5 bases and J by 4 bases; unmatched bases: 4. This CDR3 contains 13 residues. CDR1 is SNHLY and CDR2 is FYNNEI in the germline V gene. The CDR3 spells CASSRQGGTEAFF. The CDR3 region has the DNA TGTGCCAGCAGTCGACAGGGAGGCACTGAAGCTTTCTTT.

This chain joins TRBV5-6 and TRBJ2-2, with TRBD2 as a possible D gene (6 bases). V gave up 1 base and J gave up 1 base, with 8 bases separating them. Germline V gives CDR1 SGHDT, CDR2 YYEEEE. There are 15 residues in the CDR3. The CDR3 protein is CASSLYGGNTGELFF. The CDR3 DNA sequence: TGTGCCAGCAGCTTGTACGGGGGGAACACCGGGGAGCTGTTTTTT.

The V call is TRBV28, the J call TRBJ2-7, with TRBD2 matching over 9 bases. V shed 6 bases, J shed 7 bases, and the junction held 10 bases outside the gene matches. The germline CDR1 and CDR2 sequences are MDHEN and SYDVKM. This CDR3 has 14 residues. The CDR3: CASSLGTSRREQYF. The CDR3 DNA follows: TGTGCCAGCAGCCTTGGGACTAGCCGGAGGGAGCAGTACTTC. The complete variable domain, with remaining parts taken from reference TRBV28 and TRBJ2-7, reads DVKVTQSSRYLVKRTGEKVFLECVQDMDHENMFWYRQDPGLGLRLIYFSYDVKMKEKGDIPEGYSVSREKKERFSLILESASTNQTSMYLCASSLGTSRREQYFGPGTRLTVT.

This clone was seen once. CDR3 DNA sequence: TGTGCCAGCAGCCAGGGACAGGTTAGGGATTATGGCTACACCTTC. It specifies CASSQGQVRDYGYTF. V gene TRBV7-9 combines with J gene TRBJ1-2; 8 bases align to TRBD1. Germline assignment: CDR1 SEHNR and CDR2 FQNEAQ (reference sequence). The CDR3 totals 15 residues. V lost 5 bases, J lost 5 bases, and 10 bases stayed unmatched.

The chain couples TRBV5-5 to TRBJ1-4; 7 bases map to TRBD1. Unmatched junction bases numbered 8, after V lost 4 bases and J lost 5 bases. CDR1 is SGHKS, CDR2 YYEKEE, per germline (reference sequence). This CDR3 is built from 15 residues. As DNA, the CDR3 is TGTGCCAGCAGCAGTGGACAGGCCCTAAATGAAAAACTGTTTTTT. Translation: CASSSGQALNEKLFF.

The chain couples TRBV7-2 to TRBJ1-1; possible D gene TRBD1, 5 bases. With 1 base removed from V and 0 bases from J, the gap between germline ends came to 9 bases. CDR3 length: 15 amino acids. Per the germline V gene, CDR1 is SGHTA and CDR2 is FQGNSA. CDR3 nucleotide sequence: TGTGCCAGCAGCTTAGTAGCAGGGTTGAACACTGAAGCTTTCTTT. It translates to CASSLVAGLNTEAFF.

The chain couples TRBV5-4 to TRBJ2-3, with a tentative D call TRBD1 (5 bases). The V gene's germline CDR1 is SGHNT and CDR2 YYREEE (reference sequence). V lost 1 base and J 4 bases, leaving 13 bases between the germline ends. The CDR3 is 15 amino acids. CDR3 coding DNA: TGTGCCAGCAGCTTGAGCAGGGCAGACTCAGATACGCAGTATTTT. Translation: CASSLSRADSDTQYF.

The chain combines TRBV18 with TRBJ1-3, with TRBD1 identical over 8 bases. Per the germline V gene, CDR1 is KGHSH and CDR2 is LQKENI. The CDR3 extends over 14 amino acids. V lost 3 bases and J lost 2; bases outside the gene matches: 0. Written as DNA, the CDR3 is TGTGCCAGCTCACCGACAGGGGCTGGAAACACCATATATTTT. Translation: CASSPTGAGNTIYF.

The CDR3 region is CASSQELKEATEAFF. The CDR3 nucleotides are TGTGCCAGCAGCCAAGAACTTAAGGAGGCCACTGAAGCTTTCTTT. V and J are TRBV4-2 and TRBJ1-1, with unresolved D. This CDR3 is built from 15 residues. Germline V gene lookup returns CDR1 LGHNA and CDR2 YNFKEQ. V was trimmed by 0 bases and J by 4 bases, leaving 12 bases between them.